The 4 T cell receptor delta chains listed next were all sequenced from one sample in a study of gamma-delta chains in newborns, infants, children. TCRdb processed the reads again with the CATT caller. The table shows approximately 3,600 delta-chain clones, with roughly 0.6% occurring only once. Material: blood. These receptors were collected from a child who was a newborn, infant or young child, either healthy, febrile or measles-vaccinated (not recorded which).

Comment on this clone: This DNA's translation differs at residue 3 from TCRdb's protein, which comes from a much larger clone; a read error is likely, and the protein shown is translated from the DNA. The chain couples TRDV2 to TRDJ2, with 10 positions matching TRDD3. The CDR3 covers 16 residues. The V gene's germline CDR1 is GEAIGNYY and CDR2 EKD. The CDR3 spells CARDTLGDILTAQLFF. DNA of the CDR3: TGTGCCCGTGACACCCTGGGGGATATTTTGACAGCACAACTCTTCTTT.

As concerns this clone: The protein TCRdb gives is from a much larger clone and does not agree with this DNA's translation at residues 3 and 14, likely a read error; the protein shown here comes from the DNA. The DNA for the CDR3 is TGTGCCCGTGACAACTGGGGGAGCTCCTGGGACACCCGACGGATGTTTTTC. Amino acid sequence: CARDNWGSSWDTRRMFF. The chain joins TRDV2 to TRDJ3; 9 bases align to TRDD3. Germline V lookup: CDR1 GEAIGNYY, CDR2 EKD. The CDR3 runs 17 residues.

In this sample, this clone turned up a few times. The junction differs from germline at one of its ends, possibly a read error. The rearrangement joins TRDV2 to TRDJ1; 7 bases align to TRDD3. The CDR3 totals 14 residues. Germline-derived CDR1 and CDR2 are GEAIGNYY and EKD. Here the CDR3 reads CAYDALLGNDELIF. The CDR3 region has the DNA TGTGCCTATGACGCCCTACTGGGGAACGATGAACTCATCTTT.

This clone is large by share. Other DNA sequences in this specimen translate into the identical CDR3. This rearrangement joins TRDV2 to TRDJ3; perhaps TRDD3 as D (6 bases). In germline, CDR1 is GEAIGNYY, CDR2 EKD. V lost 3 bases to trimming and J lost 1 base, with 9 bases between them. The CDR3 totals 16 residues. CDR3 nucleotide sequence: TGTGCCTGTGACCGCTGGGGATCCTGGGACACCCGACAGATGTTTTTC. It specifies CACDRWGSWDTRQMFF.